This T cell receptor (beta chain) was identified in a study of beta chain features in type 1 diabetes. Notes on the study in general: There was a moderate but significant shortening of TCRB CDR3s in all four CD4+ subsets of Type 1 diabetes patients. PCR could preferentially amplify shorter templates, alike in patients and controls.

Expressed TCRB transcripts were sequenced, since all the RNA that had been isolated was reverse transcribed. Profiled with immunoSEQ multiplex PCR; TCRdb holds only in-frame clones, not every one. Of hundreds of thousands of clones listed, approximately 16% are singletons. In the case of this clone: Its target is not known.

The sequence was collected from a young man with type 1 diabetes. Material: naive CD4+ T cells from blood.

The CDR3 coding sequence is TGTGCCTGGAGGGACAGGCGCACTGAAGCTTTCTTT. This sequence encodes CAWRDRRTEAFF. The chain couples TRBV30 to TRBJ1-1; 7 bases are a match to TRBD1. CDR1 GTSNPN and CDR2 SVGIG come from the germline V gene (reference sequence). The ends lost 3 bases at V and 4 bases at J; junction bases unmatched: 2. This CDR3 has 12 residues.